This T cell receptor (beta chain) emerged from a study of blood T cell repertoires in COVID-19 (dated by TCRdb to the early 2020s). For the wider study: Samples from collaborators originated in the United States, Italy and Spain and spanned both the acute and convalescent phases of COVID-19. Where available, HLA class I and class II types were taken from metadata supplied by the sample provider and were not determined by assay-based typing. Samples came from the ongoing ImmuneRACE study (first 160 participants) plus 1,254 subjects from 6 global collaborators. Sample metadata almost always included a de-identified subject ID, COVID-19 status, age in years and sex. A freely available public database, intended as a resource for researchers studying the immune response to SARS-CoV-2, is where the repertoires were released. The prospective study material was composed of cDNA or gDNA derived from T cells, B-cell-depleted T cells, or PBMCs. Subjects who had been exposed to COVID-19, were actively infected with it, or had recovered from it provided the deeply sampled blood TCRbeta repertoires that made up the dataset. General study outcomes and caveats: Clinical and demographic metadata were provided uncurated, with the amount varying by source and participant.

Of note for this clone: Its cognate antigen has yet to be identified. No per-base quality is available; no much larger clone lies one base away.

TCRbeta CDR3 regions were amplified from genomic DNA by means of the immunoSEQ Assay, a bias-controlled multiplex PCR. Per the original workflow: Within the assay, amplification of reference gene primers was used to estimate how many nucleated cells each sample contained. To quantify the absolute abundance of each unique TCRbeta CDR3 rearrangement, sequence reads were collapsed and filtered. Productive Simpson clonality was computed per sample as the square root of Simpson's diversity index over productive rearrangements. The table was pulled from immuneACCESS by TCRdb, which kept in-frame rearrangements only. Such tables lose some clones; where checked, under half of the loss comes from unresolved V genes, and the rest has no known cause. The D gene and trimming were derived from the DNA, and the V and J assignments and clone size from that table. This sample comprises about 140,000 clones, 75% to 90% of them detected only once. The ten largest clones add up to just over 3% of the sample.

From the germline V gene (reference sequence), CDR1 is LGHDT and CDR2 is YNNKEL. The CDR3 contains 14 residues, cysteine and phenylalanine counted. Only CDR3 DNA remains: 42 bases, in frame from the first base. V is cut by 4 bases and J by 1 base, and the space between the germline ends is 9 bases. Whole blood was collected in K2EDTA tubes by collaborating institutions according to the institutions' own protocols. For TCRbeta analysis, collaborators shipped samples in one of three forms: frozen whole blood, isolated PBMCs, or DNA extracted from either of those sample types. This clonotype originated in a woman aged 55-69 years with active COVID-19. Sequenced sample: peripheral blood. The V and J segments used are TRBV3-1 (or the pseudogene TRBV3-2) and TRBJ2-3; no confident D gene assignment can be made. CDR3 reads: CASSLRLGTDTQYF. The nucleotide sequence reads as follows: TGTGCCAGCAGCCTCCGACTTGGCACAGATACGCAGTATTTT.